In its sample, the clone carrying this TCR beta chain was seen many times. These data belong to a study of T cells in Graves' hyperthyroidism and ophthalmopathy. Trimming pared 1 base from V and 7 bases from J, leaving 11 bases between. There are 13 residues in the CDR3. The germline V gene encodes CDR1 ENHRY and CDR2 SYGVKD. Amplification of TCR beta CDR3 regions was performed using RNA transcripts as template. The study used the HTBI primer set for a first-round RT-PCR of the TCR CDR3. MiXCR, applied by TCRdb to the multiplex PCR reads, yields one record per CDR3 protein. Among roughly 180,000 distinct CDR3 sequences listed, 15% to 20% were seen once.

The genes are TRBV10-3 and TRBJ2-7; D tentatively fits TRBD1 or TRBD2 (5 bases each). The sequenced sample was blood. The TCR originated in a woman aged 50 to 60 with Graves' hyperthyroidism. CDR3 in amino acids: CAISEWGNGEQYF. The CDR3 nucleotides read TGTGCCATCAGTGAGTGGGGGAACGGGGAGCAGTACTTC.